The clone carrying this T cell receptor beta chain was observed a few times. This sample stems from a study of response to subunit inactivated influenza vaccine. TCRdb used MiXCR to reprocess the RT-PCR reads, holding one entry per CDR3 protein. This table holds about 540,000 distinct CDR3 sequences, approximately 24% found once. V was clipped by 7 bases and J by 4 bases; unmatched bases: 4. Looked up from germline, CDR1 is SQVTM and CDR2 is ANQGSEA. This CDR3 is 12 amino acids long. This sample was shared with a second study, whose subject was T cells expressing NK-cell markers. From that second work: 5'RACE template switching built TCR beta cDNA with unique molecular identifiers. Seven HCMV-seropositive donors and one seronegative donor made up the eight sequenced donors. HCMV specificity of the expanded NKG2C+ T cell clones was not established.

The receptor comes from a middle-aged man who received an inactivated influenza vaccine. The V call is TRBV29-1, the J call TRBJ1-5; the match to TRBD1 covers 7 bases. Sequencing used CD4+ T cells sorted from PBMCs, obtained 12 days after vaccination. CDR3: CSAGDSNQPQHF. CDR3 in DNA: TGCAGCGCTGGGGACAGTAATCAGCCCCAGCATTTT. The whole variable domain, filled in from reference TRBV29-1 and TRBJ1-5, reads SAVISQKPSRDICQRGTSLTIQCQVDSQVTMMFWYRQQPGQSLTLIATANQGSEATYESGFVIDKFPISRPNLTFSTLTVSNMSPEDSSIYLCSAGDSNQPQHFGDGTRLSIL.